Reported below is one T cell receptor beta chain. The V gene's germline CDR1 is DFQATT and CDR2 SNEGSKA (reference sequence). V lost 0 bases and J lost 4; bases outside the gene matches: 3. This CDR3 region has 14 residues. This entry is derived from a study of spatial heterogeneity in lung cancer. TCRdb re-analysed the 5' RACE reads in MiXCR, keeping a single row per CDR3 protein. Of some 37,000 distinct CDR3 sequences in the sample, under 8% were seen once. The time point denotes: sample taken at primary tumor resection. The specimen comprised PBMCs, sampled at surgery. V and J are TRBV20-1 and TRBJ1-2, with 9 nucleotides matching TRBD1. This receptor was identified in a female donor with early-stage non-small cell lung cancer. The CDR3 DNA sequence: TGCAGTGCTAGAGATACAGGGGGCGTCTATGGCTACACCTTC. This translates into CSARDTGGVYGYTF.